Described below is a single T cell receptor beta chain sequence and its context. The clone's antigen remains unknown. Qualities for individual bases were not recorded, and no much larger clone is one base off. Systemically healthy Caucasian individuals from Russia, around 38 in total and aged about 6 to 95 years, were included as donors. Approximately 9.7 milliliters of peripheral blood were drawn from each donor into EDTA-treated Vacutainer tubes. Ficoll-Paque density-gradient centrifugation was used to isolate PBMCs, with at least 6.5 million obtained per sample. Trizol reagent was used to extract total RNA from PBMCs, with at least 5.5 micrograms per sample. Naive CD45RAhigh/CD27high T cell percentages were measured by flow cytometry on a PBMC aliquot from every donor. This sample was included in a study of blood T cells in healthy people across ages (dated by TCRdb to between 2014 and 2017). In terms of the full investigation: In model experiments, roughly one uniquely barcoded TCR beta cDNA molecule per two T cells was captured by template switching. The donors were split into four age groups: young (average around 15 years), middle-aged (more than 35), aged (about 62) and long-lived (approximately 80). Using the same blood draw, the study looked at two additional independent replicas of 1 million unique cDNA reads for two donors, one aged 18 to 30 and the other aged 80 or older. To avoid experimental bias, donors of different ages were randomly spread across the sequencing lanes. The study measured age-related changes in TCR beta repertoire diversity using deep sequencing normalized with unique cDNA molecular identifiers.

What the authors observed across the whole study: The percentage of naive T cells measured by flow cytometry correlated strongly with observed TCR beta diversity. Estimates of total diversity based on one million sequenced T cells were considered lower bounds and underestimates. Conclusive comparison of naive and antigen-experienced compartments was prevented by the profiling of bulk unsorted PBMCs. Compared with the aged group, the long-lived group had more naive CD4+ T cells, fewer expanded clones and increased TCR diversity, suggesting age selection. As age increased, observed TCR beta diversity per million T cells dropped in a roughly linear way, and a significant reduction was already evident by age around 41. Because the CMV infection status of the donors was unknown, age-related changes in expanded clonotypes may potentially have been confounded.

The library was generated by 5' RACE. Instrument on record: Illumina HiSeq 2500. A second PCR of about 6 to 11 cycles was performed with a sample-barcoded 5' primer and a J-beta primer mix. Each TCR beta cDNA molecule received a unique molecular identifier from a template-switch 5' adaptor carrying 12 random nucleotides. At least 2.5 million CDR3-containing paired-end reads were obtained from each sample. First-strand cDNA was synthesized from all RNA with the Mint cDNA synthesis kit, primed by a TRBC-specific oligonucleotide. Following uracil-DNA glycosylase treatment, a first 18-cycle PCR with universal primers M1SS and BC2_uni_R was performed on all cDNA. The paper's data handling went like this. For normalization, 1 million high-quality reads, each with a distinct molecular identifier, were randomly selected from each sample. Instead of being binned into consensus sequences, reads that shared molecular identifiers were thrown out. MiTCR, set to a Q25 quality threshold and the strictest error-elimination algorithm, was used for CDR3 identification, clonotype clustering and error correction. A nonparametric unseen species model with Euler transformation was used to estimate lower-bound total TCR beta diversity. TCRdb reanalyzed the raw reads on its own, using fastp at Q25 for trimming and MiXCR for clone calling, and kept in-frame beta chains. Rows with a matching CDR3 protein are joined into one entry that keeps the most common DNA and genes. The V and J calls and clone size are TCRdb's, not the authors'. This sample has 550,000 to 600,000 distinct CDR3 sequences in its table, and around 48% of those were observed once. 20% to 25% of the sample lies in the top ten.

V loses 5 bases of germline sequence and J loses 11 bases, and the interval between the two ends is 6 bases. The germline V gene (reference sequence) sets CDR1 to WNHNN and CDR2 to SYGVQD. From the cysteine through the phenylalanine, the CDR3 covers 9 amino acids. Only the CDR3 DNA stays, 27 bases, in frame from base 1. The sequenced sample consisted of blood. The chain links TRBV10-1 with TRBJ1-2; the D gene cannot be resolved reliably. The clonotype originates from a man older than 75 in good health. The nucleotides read TGCGCCAGCAGTATCTGGTACACCTTC. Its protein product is CASSIWYTF.